These 8 T cell receptor beta chains came from one sample sequenced in a study of shared clonotypes between healthy human individuals. Naive CD8 cells comprised CD45RO-negative, CCR7-positively selected cells, excluding terminally differentiated effector memory CD45RA+ cells. Data came from immunoSEQ multiplex PCR; TCRdb stores just in-frame clones and leaves some out. The sample has more than 600,000 clones; about 92% are singletons. Sequencing was done on a sample of naive CD8+ T cells sorted from blood. The source of these receptors is a young man in good health.

This clone was seen only once. The chain is built from TRBV6-4 and TRBJ2-2; D ambiguous. The CDR3 spans 13 residues. CDR1 and CDR2 (germline): MRHNA, SNTAGT. Deletions cut 3 bases from V and 3 bases from J, with 5 bases between. This chain's CDR3 is CASSETDTGELFF. CDR3 coding DNA: TGTGCCAGCAGTGAAACGGACACCGGGGAGCTGTTTTTT.

The V call is TRBV18, the J call TRBJ2-2; TRBD1 aligns across 11 bases. The CDR3 has 16 amino acids. Unmatched junction bases numbered 3, after V lost 3 bases and J lost 3 bases. CDR1 KGHSH and CDR2 LQKENI come from the germline V gene. This chain's CDR3 is CASSPRDRGYTGELFF. In DNA form, the CDR3 reads TGTGCCAGCTCACCCCGGGACAGGGGGTACACCGGGGAGCTGTTTTTT.

The chain is built from TRBV18 and TRBJ1-1, with no clear D. V was trimmed by 3 bases and J by 2 bases, leaving 10 bases between them. Germline V lookup: CDR1 KGHSH, CDR2 LQKENI. This CDR3 has 14 amino acids. CDR3 nucleotide sequence: TGTGCCAGCTCACCCTTGACGGAAAACACTGAAGCTTTCTTT. Its protein product is CASSPLTENTEAFF.

The chain recombines TRBV4-3 with TRBJ2-2; D possibly corresponds to TRBD2 (6 bases). There are 18 residues in the CDR3. V was cut by 0 bases and J by 3 bases, with 17 bases left in between. Germline CDR1 LGHNA, CDR2 YSLEER. CDR3 sequence: CASSQEVLTSIYTGELFF. DNA for the CDR3: TGCGCCAGCAGCCAAGAGGTCCTGACTAGTATCTACACCGGGGAGCTGTTTTTT.

The chain recombines TRBV2 with TRBJ2-1; perhaps TRBD2 as D (7 bases). Germline values: CDR1 SNHLY, CDR2 FYNNEI. CDR3 length equals 16 residues. Trimming shortened V by 10 bases and J by 1 base, and 20 bases separated the two germline ends. CDR3 protein: CATVRRGGGSYNEQFF. The CDR3 coding sequence is TGTGCCACTGTGAGGAGGGGAGGGGGGTCCTACAATGAGCAGTTCTTC.

The chain uses TRBV27 and TRBJ2-7; weak D call: TRBD2 (5 bases). This CDR3 has 13 amino acids. Trimming pared 3 bases from V and 4 bases from J, leaving 10 bases between. CDR1 is MNHEY, CDR2 SMNVEV, per germline (reference sequence). The CDR3 DNA is TGTGCCAGCAGTTTTAGCGCGGCTTACGAGCAGTACTTC. Its protein is CASSFSAAYEQYF.

This clone was seen a single time. The chain has TRBV10-2 and TRBJ2-2; D gene unclear. The V gene lost 4 bases and the J gene lost 1 base, with 13 bases spanning the gap. The CDR3 totals 16 residues. From germline, CDR1 is WSHSY and CDR2 SAAADI. The CDR3 region is CASSVAFGQNTGELFF. The CDR3 nucleotides read TGCGCCAGCAGTGTCGCGTTTGGGCAGAACACCGGGGAGCTGTTTTTT.

The CDR3 nucleotides read TGTGCCAGCTCACCCTCGGACAGGAACCTCTATGGCTACACCTTC. Its translation is CASSPSDRNLYGYTF. This chain uses TRBV18 with TRBJ1-2; 7 nucleotides align to TRBD1. CDR3 length: 15 residues. The trim removed 3 bases at V and 4 bases at J, leaving 8 bases unmatched. Per germline, CDR1 KGHSH and CDR2 LQKENI.